The sequence of this TCR beta chain was determined in a study of control samples from healthy donors and cancer patients. TCRdb's table, derived via immunoSEQ multiplex PCR, lists solely in-frame clones and lacks some. There are approximately 74,000 clones in the sample; 94% occur only once, and 2.8% lies in the top ten. V lost 2 bases and J lost 0; bases outside the gene matches: 2. The CDR3 spans 15 residues. Germline CDR1 SNHLY, CDR2 FYNNEI. Sequenced material: blood. This clonotype originated in a woman between 25 and 40 years old in good health. The chain recombines TRBV2 with TRBJ1-1; TRBD1 agrees at 8 bases. CDR3 nucleotide sequence: TGTGCCAGCAGTGAATGGACAGGGATGAACACTGAAGCTTTCTTT. Translating it yields CASSEWTGMNTEAFF.